The rows below give T cell receptor beta chains drawn from one sample of a study of control samples from healthy donors and cancer patients. Data came from immunoSEQ multiplex PCR; TCRdb stores just in-frame clones and leaves some out. The repertoire includes under 150,000 clones, around nine tenths of them detected once, and 11% sits in the top ten. Specimen: blood. All receptors come from a man aged 30 to 45 in good health. Both conserved end residues are part of each CDR3. A D gene is named only where the DNA matches it firmly. Where a row states a size, it is once, few, many or the class of an expanded clone; other rows omit it.

v_call,j_call,clone_size,d_call,cdr3_nt,cdr3_aa
TRBV2,TRBJ2-7,NA,NA,TGTGCCAGCAGCGCTACAGGTGGACGTGGCGAGCAGTACTTC,CASSATGGRGEQYF
TRBV5-5,TRBJ2-2,NA,NA,TGTGCCAGCAGCTTTCTCGGGGGAGGACGCGGGGAGCTGTTTTTT,CASSFLGGGRGELFF
TRBV11-3,TRBJ2-1,NA,NA,TGTGCCAGCAGCTCCGTTTGGGCCGGACATACTTACAATGAGCAGTTCTTC,CASSSVWAGHTYNEQFF
TRBV12-3/TRBV12-4,TRBJ1-5,NA,NA,TGTGCCAGCAGTTTCGGGGATCAGCCCCAGCATTTT,CASSFGDQPQHF
TRBV5-6,TRBJ1-2,NA,TRBD1,TGTGCCAGCAGCTACCGGGACAGGGGGGGTTTCAGCTATGGCTACACCTTC,CASSYRDRGGFSYGYTF
TRBV4-3,TRBJ1-6,NA,NA,TGCGCCAGCAGCCAAGTTTCAACCCTCTACAGGGAGAGCTCCTATAATTCACCCCTCCACTTT,CASSQVSTLYRESSYNSPLHF
TRBV11-1,TRBJ2-1,NA,NA,TGTGCCAGCCAACGGAATAGGAACAATGAGCAGTTCTTC,CASQRNRNNEQFF
TRBV28,TRBJ1-2,NA,NA,TGTGCCAGCAGTTTGATAGGGGCCGGCTACACCTTC,CASSLIGAGYTF
TRBV12-3/TRBV12-4,TRBJ1-2,NA,NA,TGTGCCAGCAGTTCCCCAGGGTATGGCTACACCTTC,CASSSPGYGYTF
TRBV28,TRBJ1-5,NA,NA,TGTGCCAGCAGTACGAATAGCAATCAGCCCCAGCATTTT,CASSTNSNQPQHF
TRBV6-5,TRBJ2-7,once,TRBD1,TGTGCCAGCAGTTACAGGGACAGGGGCGGCTACGAGCAGTACTTC,CASSYRDRGGYEQYF
TRBV15,TRBJ2-7,NA,NA,TGTGCCACCAGCAGAGAGGGACTTGGGGAGCAGTACTTC,CATSREGLGEQYF
TRBV6-4,TRBJ1-6,NA,NA,TGTGCCAGCAGTTTCCCCCCCCCACCCACCCAAAGGACGAGTTCACCCCTCCACTTT,CASSFPPPPTQRTSSPLHF
TRBV7-9,TRBJ1-1,NA,TRBD1,TGTGCCAGCAGCATAATAAGCCGGGACAGGGGATTTACTGAAGCTTTCTTT,CASSIISRDRGFTEAFF
TRBV15,TRBJ1-2,few,NA,TGTGCCACCAGCAGAGGGGGCGTAGCTAACTATGGCTACACCTTC,CATSRGGVANYGYTF
TRBV30,TRBJ2-5,NA,NA,TGTGCCTGGAGTACCGAGGAGACCCAGTACTTC,CAWSTEETQYF
TRBV6-2/TRBV6-3,TRBJ2-1,NA,NA,TGTGCCAGCAGTTATTCTTTTGGGCCTCAGTTCTTC,CASSYSFGPQFF
TRBV19,TRBJ1-5,NA,NA,TGTGCCAGTAGTATAGAGTACGGCCAGCCCCAGCATTTT,CASSIEYGQPQHF
TRBV11-3,TRBJ2-7,once,NA,TGTGCCAGCAGCTTAAATTTTGGGGGTAGCTACGAGCAGTACTTC,CASSLNFGGSYEQYF
TRBV6-2/TRBV6-3,TRBJ1-2,NA,NA,TGTGCCAGCAGTTCCCCAGGGAATAGGTATGGCTACACCTTC,CASSSPGNRYGYTF
TRBV10-1,TRBJ2-7,NA,TRBD1,TGCGCCAGCAGGGACAGGGTGGAAGGTGGCGAGCAGTACTTC,CASRDRVEGGEQYF
TRBV28,TRBJ2-7,NA,NA,TGTGCCAGCACCGAGGCAGGGAATATCTACGAGCAGTACTTC,CASTEAGNIYEQYF
TRBV25-1,TRBJ1-1,NA,NA,TGTGCCAGCAGCGAAAGATTGAACACTGAAGCTTTCTTT,CASSERLNTEAFF
TRBV27,TRBJ2-7,NA,TRBD2,TGTGCCAGCAGTCTCCGGCGGACTAGCGGGAGGGCTAATGAGCAGTACTTC,CASSLRRTSGRANEQYF
TRBV7-9,TRBJ1-4,NA,NA,TGTGCCAGCAGCTTAGTCGCACCGGGAGAAAAACTGTTTTTT,CASSLVAPGEKLFF
TRBV5-4,TRBJ2-3,NA,NA,TGTGCCAGCAGCCGCGATCTAAGTATCCGTCCAGATACGCAGTATTTT,CASSRDLSIRPDTQYF
TRBV6-5,TRBJ1-5,NA,TRBD1,TGTGCCAGCAGTCCCGACAGGGGTCTAGGTCAGCCCCAGCATTTT,CASSPDRGLGQPQHF
TRBV7-8,TRBJ1-1,NA,NA,TGTGCCAGCAGCTTAGCCTTTAGGCCGGCGGCTTTCTTT,CASSLAFRPAAFF
TRBV19,TRBJ1-5,NA,NA,TGTGCCAGTAGTATAGCGGGTAGGGTTTATAGCAATCAGCCCCAGCATTTT,CASSIAGRVYSNQPQHF
TRBV11-1,TRBJ2-7,NA,TRBD1,TGTGCCAGCAGCTTAACCCCCGGACAGGGGAGATACGAGCAGTACTTC,CASSLTPGQGRYEQYF
TRBV7-9,TRBJ2-5,NA,NA,TGTGCCAGCAGCTTAGCGCTGGCAGAGACCCAGTACTTC,CASSLALAETQYF
TRBV6-1,TRBJ2-7,NA,NA,TGTGCCAGCAGTGAAGTGACGGTAGCCATGTTTCACGAGCAGTACTTC,CASSEVTVAMFHEQYF
TRBV7-9,TRBJ1-2,NA,NA,TGTGCCAGCAGCCTCCGTACACAGGGCCACTATGGCTACACCTTC,CASSLRTQGHYGYTF
TRBV28,TRBJ2-2,NA,NA,TGTGCCAGCAGTTTATTTGGGCAGGGGCGTACCGGGGAGCTGTTTTTT,CASSLFGQGRTGELFF
TRBV28,TRBJ2-7,NA,NA,TGTGCCAGCAGGGTCGACAGCCTGGGGGAGCAGTACTTC,CASRVDSLGEQYF
TRBV6-1,TRBJ2-1,NA,TRBD1,TGTGCCAGCAGTGAAATAACAGGGGGTGTTAGTGAGCAGTTCTTC,CASSEITGGVSEQFF
TRBV6-4,TRBJ2-1,NA,TRBD2,TGTGCCAGCAGTGATACTAGCGGGCAAAAAGGCAATGAGCAGTTCTTC,CASSDTSGQKGNEQFF
TRBV28,TRBJ2-7,NA,TRBD2,TGTGCCAGCACCTTCCGGGCTAGCGGCTACGAGCAGTACTTC,CASTFRASGYEQYF
TRBV18,TRBJ1-1,NA,NA,TGTGCCAGCTCACAATACAGGCTAGAAGCTTTCTTT,CASSQYRLEAFF
TRBV11-2,TRBJ2-2,NA,NA,TGTGCCAGCAGCTTTCCTCCGGGCGGGAAGGCCGGGGAGCTGTTTTTT,CASSFPPGGKAGELFF
TRBV18,TRBJ1-1,NA,NA,TGTGCCAGCTCATACAGGAGTGCGAACACTGAAGCTTTCTTT,CASSYRSANTEAFF
TRBV3-1/TRBV3-2,TRBJ2-1,NA,NA,TGTGCCAGCAGCCAAGTTGTCGGGAAGAGCGACAATGAGCAGTTCTTC,CASSQVVGKSDNEQFF
TRBV10-1,TRBJ2-5,once,TRBD2,TGCGCCAGCAGTGAGCTAGGTGATAGCGGGGAGACCCAGTACTTC,CASSELGDSGETQYF
TRBV6-6,TRBJ2-7,once,TRBD1,TGTGCCACTGGGACAGGGGGTACCTACGAGCAGTACTTC,CATGTGGTYEQYF
TRBV5-5,TRBJ2-2,NA,NA,TGTGCCAGCAGCTTGACGGAAGGGGAGCTGTTTTTT,CASSLTEGELFF
TRBV9,TRBJ1-1,NA,NA,TGTGCCAGCAGCGTAGGGGGAGGGGCAGGGTACACTGAAGCTTTCTTT,CASSVGGGAGYTEAFF
TRBV25-1,TRBJ1-4,NA,TRBD1,TGTGCCAGCAGTGAGGGGACAGGGAAAAATGAAAAACTGTTTTTT,CASSEGTGKNEKLFF
TRBV6-2/TRBV6-3,TRBJ2-1,NA,TRBD1,TGTGCCAGCAGTAAGTCGGACAGGGACTGGCAGTTCTTC,CASSKSDRDWQFF
TRBV5-1,TRBJ1-2,NA,TRBD1,TGCGCCAGCAGGGATGGGACAGGGGCTTACTATGGCTACACCTTC,CASRDGTGAYYGYTF
TRBV10-3,TRBJ2-7,once,TRBD2,TGTGCCATCAGTGACCCGGGACTAGCGTTTCGGACGTACGAGCAGTACTTC,CAISDPGLAFRTYEQYF
TRBV19,TRBJ1-5,NA,TRBD1,TGTGCCAGTATCGCCTACACAGGGGCGTCGGGTCAGCCCCAGCATTTT,CASIAYTGASGQPQHF
TRBV5-1,TRBJ2-7,NA,NA,TGCGCCAGCAGCTCCGGGTCTTTCGGGGAGCAGTACTTC,CASSSGSFGEQYF
TRBV18,TRBJ2-7,NA,TRBD1,TGTGCCAGCTCACCAGGACAGGGGTCAGCCTACGAGCAGTACTTC,CASSPGQGSAYEQYF
TRBV28,TRBJ1-6,NA,NA,TGTGCCAGCAGTAGAGATAGCTCCTATAATTCACCCCTCCACTTT,CASSRDSSYNSPLHF
TRBV7-2,TRBJ2-1,NA,TRBD2,TGTGCCAGCAGCTCAAGCGGGAGGGCCTACAATGAGCAGTTCTTC,CASSSSGRAYNEQFF